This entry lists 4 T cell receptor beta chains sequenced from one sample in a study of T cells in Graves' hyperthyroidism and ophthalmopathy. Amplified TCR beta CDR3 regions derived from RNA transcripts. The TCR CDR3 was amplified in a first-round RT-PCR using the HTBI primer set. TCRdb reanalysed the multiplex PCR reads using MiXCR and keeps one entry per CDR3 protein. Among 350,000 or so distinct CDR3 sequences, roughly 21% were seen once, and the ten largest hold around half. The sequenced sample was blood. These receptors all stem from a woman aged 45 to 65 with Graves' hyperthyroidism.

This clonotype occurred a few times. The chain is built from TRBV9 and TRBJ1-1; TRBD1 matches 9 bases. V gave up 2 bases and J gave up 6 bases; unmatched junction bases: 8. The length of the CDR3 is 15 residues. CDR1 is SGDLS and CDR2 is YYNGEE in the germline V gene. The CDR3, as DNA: TGTGCCAGCAGCGTTGGGACAGGGAAATTTGCTGAAGCTTTCTTT. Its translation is CASSVGTGKFAEAFF.

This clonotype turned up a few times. CDR3 coding DNA: TGCAGTGCTAGAGACTACTGGGCGGGGGGGCCTGATGAATACAATGAGCAGTTCTTC. Protein product: CSARDYWAGGPDEYNEQFF. The rearrangement links TRBV20-1 to TRBJ2-1, with 9 bases that match TRBD2. CDR1 DFQATT and CDR2 SNEGSKA come from the germline V gene (reference sequence). The CDR3 totals 19 residues. V was clipped by 0 bases and J by 4 bases; unmatched bases: 16.

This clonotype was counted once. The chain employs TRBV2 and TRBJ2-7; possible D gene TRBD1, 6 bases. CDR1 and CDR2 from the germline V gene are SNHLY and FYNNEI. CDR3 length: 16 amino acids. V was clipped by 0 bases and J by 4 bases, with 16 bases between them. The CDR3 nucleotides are TGTGCCAGCAGTGAAGCCAGGCAGGGGAGATTTTACGAGCAGTACTTC. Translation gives CASSEARQGRFYEQYF.

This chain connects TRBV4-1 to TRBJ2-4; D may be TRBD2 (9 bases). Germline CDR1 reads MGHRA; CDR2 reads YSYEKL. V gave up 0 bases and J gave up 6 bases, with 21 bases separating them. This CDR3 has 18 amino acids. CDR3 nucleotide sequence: TGCGCCAGCAGCCAAGATACCCAGGGGGCGGGGGGGCTAAACATTCAGTACTTC. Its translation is CASSQDTQGAGGLNIQYF.